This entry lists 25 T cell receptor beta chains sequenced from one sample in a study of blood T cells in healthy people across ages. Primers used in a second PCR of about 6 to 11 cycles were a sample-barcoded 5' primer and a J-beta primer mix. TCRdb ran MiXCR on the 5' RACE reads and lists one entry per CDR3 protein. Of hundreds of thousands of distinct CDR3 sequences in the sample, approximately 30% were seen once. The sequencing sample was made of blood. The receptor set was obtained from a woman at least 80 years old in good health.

This chain's CDR3 is CASSVDVKRNTEAFF. CDR3 sequence (DNA): TGTGCCAGCAGCGTAGATGTCAAGAGGAACACTGAAGCTTTCTTT. This chain joins TRBV9 and TRBJ1-1; D is ambiguous. This CDR3 spans 15 amino acids. Trimming took 0 bases from V and 1 from J, leaving 10 bases between them. Germline V gives CDR1 SGDLS, CDR2 YYNGEE.

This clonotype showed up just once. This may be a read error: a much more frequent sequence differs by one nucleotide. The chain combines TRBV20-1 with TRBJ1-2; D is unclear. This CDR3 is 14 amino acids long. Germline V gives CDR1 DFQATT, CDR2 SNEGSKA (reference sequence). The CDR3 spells CSSYVASRSYGYTF. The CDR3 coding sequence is TGCAGCAGCTACGTAGCCTCTCGGAGCTATGGCTACACCTTC.

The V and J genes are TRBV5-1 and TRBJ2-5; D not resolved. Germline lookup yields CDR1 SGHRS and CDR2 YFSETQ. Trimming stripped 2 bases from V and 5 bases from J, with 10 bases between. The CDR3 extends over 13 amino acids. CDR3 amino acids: CASSLHPSETQYF. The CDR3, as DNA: TGCGCCAGCAGCTTACACCCTTCCGAGACCCAGTACTTC.

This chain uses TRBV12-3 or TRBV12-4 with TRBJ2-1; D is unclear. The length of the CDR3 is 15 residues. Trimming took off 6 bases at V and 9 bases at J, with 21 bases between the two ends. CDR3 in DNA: TGTGCCAGCAGCTCCCAGAGTGTGGGCAACAGTGAGCAGTTCTTC. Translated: CASSSQSVGNSEQFF.

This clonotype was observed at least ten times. The DNA for the CDR3 is TGTGCCAGCAGTGTACAGGGGGTAAACTATGGCTACACCTTC. Translating it yields CASSVQGVNYGYTF. The chain links TRBV28 to TRBJ1-2; 8 bases map to TRBD1. The junction had 4 bases not matched to a gene; V was cut back by 5 bases and J by 2 bases. Germline V gives CDR1 MDHEN, CDR2 SYDVKM. CDR3 size: 14 residues.

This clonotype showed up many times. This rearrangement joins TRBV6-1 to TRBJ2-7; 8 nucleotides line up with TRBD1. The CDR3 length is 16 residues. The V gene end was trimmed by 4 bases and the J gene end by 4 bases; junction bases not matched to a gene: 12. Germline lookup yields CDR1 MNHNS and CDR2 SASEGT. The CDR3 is CASSGETGTGIYEQYF. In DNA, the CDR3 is TGTGCCAGCAGTGGAGAAACCGGGACAGGCATTTACGAGCAGTACTTC.

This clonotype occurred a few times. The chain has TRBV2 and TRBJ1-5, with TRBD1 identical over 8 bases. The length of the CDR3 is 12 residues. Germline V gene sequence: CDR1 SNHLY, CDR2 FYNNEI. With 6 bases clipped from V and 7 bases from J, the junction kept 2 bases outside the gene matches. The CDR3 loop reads CASRTGAQPQHF. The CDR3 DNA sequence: TGTGCCAGCAGGACAGGGGCCCAGCCCCAGCATTTT.

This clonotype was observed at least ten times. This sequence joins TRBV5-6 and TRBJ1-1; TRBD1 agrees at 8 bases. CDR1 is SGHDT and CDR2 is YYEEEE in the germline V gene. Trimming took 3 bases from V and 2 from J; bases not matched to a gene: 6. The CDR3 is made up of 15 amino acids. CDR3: CASSSRGLGNTEAFF. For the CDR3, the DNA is TGTGCCAGCAGCTCCAGGGGGCTCGGCAACACTGAAGCTTTCTTT. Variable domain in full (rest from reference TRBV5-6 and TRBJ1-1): DAGVTQSPTHLIKTRGQQVTLRCSPKSGHDTVSWYQQALGQGPQFIFQYYEEEERQRGNFPDRFSGHQFPNYSSELNVNALLLGDSALYLCASSSRGLGNTEAFFGQGTRLTVV.

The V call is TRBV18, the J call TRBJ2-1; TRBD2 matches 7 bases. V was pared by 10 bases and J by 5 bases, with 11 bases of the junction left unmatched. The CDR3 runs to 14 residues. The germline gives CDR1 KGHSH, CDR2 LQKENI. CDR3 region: CATRARTSNNEQFF. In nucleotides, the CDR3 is TGTGCCACCCGGGCCCGGACTAGTAACAATGAGCAGTTCTTC.

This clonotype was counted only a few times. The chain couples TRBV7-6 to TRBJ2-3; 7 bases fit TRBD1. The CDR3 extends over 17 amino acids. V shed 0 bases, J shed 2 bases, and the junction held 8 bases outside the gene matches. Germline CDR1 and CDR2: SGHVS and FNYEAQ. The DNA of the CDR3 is TGTGCCAGCAGCTTAGCGTCAGGACAGGTAGTCACAGATACGCAGTATTTT. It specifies CASSLASGQVVTDTQYF.

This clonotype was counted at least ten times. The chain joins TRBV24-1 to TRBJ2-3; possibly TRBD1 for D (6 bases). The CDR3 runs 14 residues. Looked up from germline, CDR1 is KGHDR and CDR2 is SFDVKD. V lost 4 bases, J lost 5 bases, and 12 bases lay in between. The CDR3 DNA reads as TGTGCCACCAGTGACCCCGGCAGGGGAGATACGCAGTATTTT. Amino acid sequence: CATSDPGRGDTQYF.

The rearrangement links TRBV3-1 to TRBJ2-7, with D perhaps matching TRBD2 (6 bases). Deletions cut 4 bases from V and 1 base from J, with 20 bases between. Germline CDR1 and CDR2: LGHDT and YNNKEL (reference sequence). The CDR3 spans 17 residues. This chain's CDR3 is CASSPSWGVISSYEQYF. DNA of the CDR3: TGTGCCAGCAGCCCGTCCTGGGGGGTAATAAGTTCCTACGAGCAGTACTTC.

The CDR3 region is CASGQVETEAFF. The DNA for the CDR3 is TGTGCCAGCGGCCAAGTGGAGACTGAAGCTTTCTTT. The chain links TRBV7-9 to TRBJ1-1; D not resolved. V gave up 8 bases and J gave up 5 bases, with 12 bases separating them. CDR3 length: 12 amino acids. Germline CDR1 is SEHNR and CDR2 is FQNEAQ (reference sequence).

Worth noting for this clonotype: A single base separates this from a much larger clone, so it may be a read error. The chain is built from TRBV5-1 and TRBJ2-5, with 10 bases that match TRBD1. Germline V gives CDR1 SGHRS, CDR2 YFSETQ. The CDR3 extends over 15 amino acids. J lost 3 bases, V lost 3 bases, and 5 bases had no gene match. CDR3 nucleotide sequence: TGCGCCAGCAGCTGGGCCGGGACAGGGGAAGAGACCCAGTACTTC. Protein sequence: CASSWAGTGEETQYF.

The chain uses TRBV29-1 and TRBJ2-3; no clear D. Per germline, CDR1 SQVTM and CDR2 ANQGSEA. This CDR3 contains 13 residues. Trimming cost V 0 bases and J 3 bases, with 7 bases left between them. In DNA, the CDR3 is TGCAGCGTTGAAGATCTTCAGACAGATACGCAGTATTTT. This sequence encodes CSVEDLQTDTQYF.

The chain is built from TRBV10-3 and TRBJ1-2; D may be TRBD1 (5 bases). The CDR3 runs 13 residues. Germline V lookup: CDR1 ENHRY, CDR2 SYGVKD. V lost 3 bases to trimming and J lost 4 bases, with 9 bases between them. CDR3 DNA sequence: TGTGCCATCAGTGAAGACAGATCCTATGGCTACACCTTC. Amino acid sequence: CAISEDRSYGYTF.

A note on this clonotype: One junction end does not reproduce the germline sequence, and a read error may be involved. The chain's CDR3 is CATSDSLGFGNRPQHF. The CDR3 DNA is TGTGCCACCAGTGATTCATTAGGGTTCGGCAATCGGCCCCAGCATTTT. The rearrangement links TRBV24-1 to TRBJ1-5; D is unclear. Germline V gives CDR1 KGHDR, CDR2 SFDVKD. The CDR3 spans 16 residues.

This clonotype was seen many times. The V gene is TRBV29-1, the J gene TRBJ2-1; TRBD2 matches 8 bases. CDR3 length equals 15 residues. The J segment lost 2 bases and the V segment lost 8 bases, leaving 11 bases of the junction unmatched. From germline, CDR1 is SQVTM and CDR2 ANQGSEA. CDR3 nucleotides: TGCAGCACCCCTAGTGCGCGGGGGGCCTACAATGAGCAGTTCTTC. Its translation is CSTPSARGAYNEQFF.

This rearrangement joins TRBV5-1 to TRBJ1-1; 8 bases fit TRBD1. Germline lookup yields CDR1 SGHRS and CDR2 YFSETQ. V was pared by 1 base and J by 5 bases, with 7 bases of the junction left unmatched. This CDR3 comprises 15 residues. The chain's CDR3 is CASSLKQGAFTEAFF. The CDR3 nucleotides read TGCGCCAGCAGCTTGAAGCAGGGGGCGTTTACTGAAGCTTTCTTT.

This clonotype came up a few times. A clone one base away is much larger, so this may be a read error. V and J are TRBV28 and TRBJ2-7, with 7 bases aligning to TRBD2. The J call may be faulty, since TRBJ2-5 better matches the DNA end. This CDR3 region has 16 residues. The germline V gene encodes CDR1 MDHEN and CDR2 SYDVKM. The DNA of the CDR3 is TGTGCCAGCAGTTTATACCCAGCGGGGTTACAAGGGACCCAGTACTTC. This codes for CASSLYPAGLQGTQYF.

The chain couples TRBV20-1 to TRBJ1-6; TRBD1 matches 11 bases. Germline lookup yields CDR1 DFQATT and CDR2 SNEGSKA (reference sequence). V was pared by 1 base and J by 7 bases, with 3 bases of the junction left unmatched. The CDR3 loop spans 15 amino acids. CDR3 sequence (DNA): TGCAGTGCTAGAGGGACAGGGGGCATGAATTCACCCCTCCACTTT. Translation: CSARGTGGMNSPLHF.

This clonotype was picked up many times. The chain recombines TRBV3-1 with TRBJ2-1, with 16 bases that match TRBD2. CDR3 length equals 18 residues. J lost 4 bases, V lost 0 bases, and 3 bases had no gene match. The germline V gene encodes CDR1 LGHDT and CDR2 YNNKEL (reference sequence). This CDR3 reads CASSQDGTSGGVYNEQFF. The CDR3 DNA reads TGTGCCAGCAGCCAAGATGGGACTAGCGGGGGGGTATACAATGAGCAGTTCTTC.

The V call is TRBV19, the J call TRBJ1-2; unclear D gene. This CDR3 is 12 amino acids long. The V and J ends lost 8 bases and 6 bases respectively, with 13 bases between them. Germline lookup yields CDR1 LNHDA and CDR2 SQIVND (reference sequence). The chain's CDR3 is CASRYNWDGYTF. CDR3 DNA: TGTGCCAGTCGGTACAATTGGGATGGCTACACCTTC.

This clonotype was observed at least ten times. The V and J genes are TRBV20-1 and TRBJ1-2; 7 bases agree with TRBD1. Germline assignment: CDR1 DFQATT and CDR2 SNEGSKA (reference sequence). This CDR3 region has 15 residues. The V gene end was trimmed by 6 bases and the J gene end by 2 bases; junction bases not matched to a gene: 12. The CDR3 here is CSAPGTDIQNYGYTF. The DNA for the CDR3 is TGCAGTGCGCCCGGGACAGATATACAGAACTATGGCTACACCTTC.

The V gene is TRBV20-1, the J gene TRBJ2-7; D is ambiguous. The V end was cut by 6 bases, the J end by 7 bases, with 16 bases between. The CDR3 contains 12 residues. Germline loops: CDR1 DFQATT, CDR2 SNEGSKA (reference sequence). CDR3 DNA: TGCAGTGCCCGGAAACTTCACAATGAGCAGTACTTC. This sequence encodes CSARKLHNEQYF.